The T cell receptor (beta chain) under discussion was sequenced for a study of shared clonotypes between healthy human individuals. Study findings and constraints: Rarefaction indicated that sorted-subset sequencing remained incomplete although depth was large. On the whole, naive subsets had larger estimated richness than memory subsets had.

When replicate PCRs were run on sorted subsets, they used 200 to 250 ng DNA, tens of thousands of T cell genomes. Sequencing used immunoSEQ multiplex PCR; TCRdb keeps in-frame clones, though not all of them. The sample lists over 2 million clones, roughly 96% occurring once. The length of the CDR3 is 12 residues. Germline-derived CDR1 and CDR2 are MGHRA and YSYEKL. Trimming removed 0 bases at V and 3 bases at J, with 2 bases between. This clone was counted once. Its antigen remains unknown. This TCR came from a man between 18 and 29 years old in good health. V is TRBV4-1 and J is TRBJ1-2; no firm D call. The sequenced material came from naive CD4+ T cells sorted from blood. Described subset: CD45RA+ positively selected. The CDR3 loop is CASSQDYYGYTF. Here the CDR3 DNA reads TGCGCCAGCAGCCAAGATTACTATGGCTACACCTTC.